A selection of T cell receptor beta chains follows, all from one sample in a study of OX40 agonist ivuxolimab in advanced cancers. TCRdb's table, derived via immunoSEQ multiplex PCR, lists solely in-frame clones and lacks some. The table includes just over 90,000 clones, roughly 94% detected once. The sequences come from CD4+ or CD8+ T cells sorted from blood, collected in a trial of the OX40 agonist ivuxolimab. These receptors all stem from an adult with an advanced solid tumor such as melanoma, head and neck, liver or kidney cancer. Each CDR3 is given with its conserved first and last residue. Each record gives: J gene, V gene, clone size, D gene, CDR3 DNA, CDR3 protein. D genes are given only for firm matches. Size is omitted from some rows. Given values are once, few, many or a class for expanded clones.

TRBJ2-1	TRBV6-5	-	-	TGTGCCAGCAGTTACTCGCCGGTGTTGGCCAGTGAGCAGTTCTTC	CASSYSPVLASEQFF
TRBJ2-7	TRBV5-1	-	TRBD1	TGCGCCAGCAGCCCCGGGACAGGCGTTTCCGAGCAGTACTTC	CASSPGTGVSEQYF
TRBJ1-2	TRBV9	-	TRBD1	TGTGCCAGCAGCGTTTCCCGGGACAGGGTAAAGGGCTACACCTTC	CASSVSRDRVKGYTF
TRBJ2-7	TRBV28	-	-	TGTGCCAGCAGTTTGAGAGCGGAGAGCTCCTACGAGCAGTACTTC	CASSLRAESSYEQYF
TRBJ2-7	TRBV27	-	TRBD2	TGTGCCAGCAGTTTGAGACTAGCGGGGGTCTACGAGCAGTACTTC	CASSLRLAGVYEQYF
TRBJ2-1	TRBV15	-	TRBD2	TGTGCCACTCATAGCGGGATAGGGTACAATGAGCAGTTCTTC	CATHSGIGYNEQFF
TRBJ2-3	TRBV14	once	-	TGTGCCAGCAGCCCGACAATCACAGATACGCAGTATTTT	CASSPTITDTQYF
TRBJ2-7	TRBV4-1	-	TRBD2	TGCGCCAGCAGCTTCCGGACTAGCGGAGCCTACGAGCAGTACTTC	CASSFRTSGAYEQYF
TRBJ2-7	TRBV27	-	-	TGTGCCAGCAGCCTCCTATCAGGGATTGGCGAGCAGTACTTC	CASSLLSGIGEQYF
TRBJ2-7	TRBV13	-	-	TGTGCCAGCAGCAGGAGCTCCTACGAGCAGTACTTC	CASSRSSYEQYF
TRBJ2-1	TRBV29-1	once	-	TGCAGTGATTCTACGGAGCAGTTCTTC	CSDSTEQFF
TRBJ2-7	TRBV5-5	-	-	TGTGCCAGCTTCCCCCTCTGGGGAAGAGTGGACGAGCAGTACTTC	CASFPLWGRVDEQYF